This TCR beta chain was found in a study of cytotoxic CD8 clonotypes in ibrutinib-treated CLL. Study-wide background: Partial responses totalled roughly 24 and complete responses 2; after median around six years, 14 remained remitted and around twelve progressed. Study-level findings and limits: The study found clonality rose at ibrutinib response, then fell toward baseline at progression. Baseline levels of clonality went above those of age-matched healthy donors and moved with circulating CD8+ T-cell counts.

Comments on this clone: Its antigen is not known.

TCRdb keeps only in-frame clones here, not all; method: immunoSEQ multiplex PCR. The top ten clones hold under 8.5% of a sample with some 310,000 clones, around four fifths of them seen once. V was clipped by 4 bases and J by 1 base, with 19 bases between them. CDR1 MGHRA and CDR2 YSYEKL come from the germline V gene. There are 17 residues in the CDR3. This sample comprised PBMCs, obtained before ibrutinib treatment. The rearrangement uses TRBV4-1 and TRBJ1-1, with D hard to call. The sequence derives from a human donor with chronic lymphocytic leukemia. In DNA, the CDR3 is TGCGCCAGCAGCCGACGGAATACTTATTTGTCGAACACTGAAGCTTTCTTT. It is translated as CASSRRNTYLSNTEAFF.